Listed below are T cell receptor beta chains from one sample, sequenced in a study of T cell responses to AZD1222 COVID-19 vaccine. This table comes from immunoSEQ multiplex PCR, and its TCRdb copy is limited to in-frame clones, with some not included. The sample lists approximately 110,000 clones; about 90% were seen once. Sequenced material: peripheral blood, taken on day 0 of AZD1222 vaccination. Receptor source: an adult in good health. Each CDR3 is given with its conserved first and last residue. The D gene is left open where the match is weak. Only some rows state a clone size, as once, few, many or a class for expanded clones.

V: TRBV10-3
size: .
D: TRBD1
J: TRBJ2-7
DNA: TGTGCCATCAGTGGGATGGGACAGGGGGTCCCTAACGACTACGAGCAGTACTTC
CDR3: CAISGMGQGVPNDYEQYF

V: TRBV19
size: .
D: TRBD1
J: TRBJ1-2
DNA: TGTGCCAGTAGTCCGCAATTGGCAGGGGGATATGGCTACACCTTC
CDR3: CASSPQLAGGYGYTF

V: TRBV30
size: .
D: TRBD1
J: TRBJ2-7
DNA: TGTGCCTGGGTGGACAGGGGGTTAAGTCACGAGCAGTACTTC
CDR3: CAWVDRGLSHEQYF

V: TRBV2
size: few
D: .
J: TRBJ2-7
DNA: TGTGCCAGCAGTGATCTACGCCTTGGCGAGCAGTACTTC
CDR3: CASSDLRLGEQYF

V: TRBV6-5
size: once
D: .
J: TRBJ1-5
DNA: TGTGCCAGCAGTTACGGCGGGCGGCAGCCCCAGCATTTT
CDR3: CASSYGGRQPQHF

V: TRBV14
size: .
D: .
J: TRBJ1-2
DNA: TGTGCCAGCAGCCAAGCATTGTCCTATGGCTACACCTTC
CDR3: CASSQALSYGYTF

V: TRBV21-1
size: .
D: .
J: TRBJ2-7
DNA: TGTGCCAGCAGCAAGCTGACAGGGACGGCCTACGAGCAGTACTTC
CDR3: CASSKLTGTAYEQYF

V: TRBV3-1/TRBV3-2
size: .
D: TRBD1
J: TRBJ2-5
DNA: TGTGCCAGCAGCCATCGGACAGGGGGCTTTTTGGGGATACAAGAGACCCAGTACTTC
CDR3: CASSHRTGGFLGIQETQYF

V: TRBV7-9
size: .
D: .
J: TRBJ1-2
DNA: TGTGCCAGCAGCCTTGACAGCTATGGCTACACCTTC
CDR3: CASSLDSYGYTF

V: TRBV5-1
size: .
D: .
J: TRBJ1-1
DNA: TGCGCCAGCAGCTTGGGTGGGGGCGACGGATACACTGAAGCTTTCTTT
CDR3: CASSLGGGDGYTEAFF

V: TRBV6-2/TRBV6-3
size: .
D: .
J: TRBJ2-2
DNA: TGTGCCAGCAGTTACCTCCACACCGGGGAGCTGTTTTTT
CDR3: CASSYLHTGELFF

V: TRBV7-9
size: .
D: .
J: TRBJ1-2
DNA: TGTGCCAGCAGCTTTCTGCCCCAGATAGACTTTAACTATGGCTACACCTTC
CDR3: CASSFLPQIDFNYGYTF

V: TRBV6-5
size: .
D: .
J: TRBJ2-3
DNA: TGTGCCAGCAGTCGAGGACACACAGATACGCAGTATTTT
CDR3: CASSRGHTDTQYF

V: TRBV12-3/TRBV12-4
size: .
D: .
J: TRBJ2-3
DNA: TGTGCCAGCAGTTTAGGCACAGATACGCAGTATTTT
CDR3: CASSLGTDTQYF

V: TRBV2
size: .
D: TRBD1
J: TRBJ1-4
DNA: TGTGCCAGCAGTACCTCAACAACAGGGGGGGGTAAAAAACTGTTTTTT
CDR3: CASSTSTTGGGKKLFF

V: TRBV7-8
size: .
D: .
J: TRBJ1-1
DNA: TGTGCCAGCAGCTTAGGATCATGGGACATCTGGAACACTGAAGCTTTCTTT
CDR3: CASSLGSWDIWNTEAFF

V: TRBV11-2
size: .
D: .
J: TRBJ2-7
DNA: TGTGCCAGCAGCCCGATCACAGGGCTTGGGGAGCAGTACTTC
CDR3: CASSPITGLGEQYF

V: TRBV10-1
size: once
D: .
J: TRBJ1-3
DNA: TGCGCCAGCCTGCGGGGGGCTGACGGAAACACCATATATTTT
CDR3: CASLRGADGNTIYF

V: TRBV2
size: .
D: TRBD1
J: TRBJ1-6
DNA: TGTGCCAGCATGAGAACAGGGGATTCTCCCCTCCACTTT
CDR3: CASMRTGDSPLHF

V: TRBV11-3
size: .
D: TRBD2
J: TRBJ2-5
DNA: TGTGCCAGCAGCTTAGGACAGACTAGCGGGGGCCGTCAAGAGACCCAGTACTTC
CDR3: CASSLGQTSGGRQETQYF

V: TRBV19
size: .
D: TRBD2
J: TRBJ2-5
DNA: TGTGCCAGTAGCCAGATTGGCGGGGGAGAGACCCAGTACTTC
CDR3: CASSQIGGGETQYF

V: TRBV27
size: .
D: TRBD2
J: TRBJ2-1
DNA: TGTGCCAGCAGTTTCGGGCCGACTAGCGGGGGCCTCAATGAGCAGTTCTTC
CDR3: CASSFGPTSGGLNEQFF

V: TRBV19
size: .
D: .
J: TRBJ1-5
DNA: TGTGCCAGTAGGTACAGGGAAAGCCAGCCCCAGCATTTT
CDR3: CASRYRESQPQHF

V: TRBV18
size: .
D: TRBD1
J: TRBJ1-1
DNA: TGTGCCAGCTCACCACCTGTACGAACAGGGGGAACTGAAGCTTTCTTT
CDR3: CASSPPVRTGGTEAFF

V: TRBV5-5
size: .
D: .
J: TRBJ2-7
DNA: TGTGCCAGCAGCTTGGCCATCGCTCCCCGCAACGTCTACGAGCAGTACTTC
CDR3: CASSLAIAPRNVYEQYF

V: TRBV24-1
size: .
D: .
J: TRBJ2-2
DNA: TGTGCCACCAGTGATTCGGGGCAGGGCGGAACCGGGGAGCTGTTTTTT
CDR3: CATSDSGQGGTGELFF

V: TRBV2
size: once
D: .
J: TRBJ2-5
DNA: TGTGTCACCACCGGTCAGCCCCAAGAGACCCAGTACTTC
CDR3: CVTTGQPQETQYF

V: TRBV28
size: few
D: TRBD1
J: TRBJ1-3
DNA: TGTGCCAGTGGGCAGGGGGCTGGAAACACCATATATTTT
CDR3: CASGQGAGNTIYF

V: TRBV24-1
size: .
D: TRBD1
J: TRBJ2-7
DNA: TGTGCCACCAGTGACCCCAGACAGGGATTTAGCGAGCAGTACTTC
CDR3: CATSDPRQGFSEQYF

V: TRBV7-2
size: .
D: .
J: TRBJ2-1
DNA: TGTGCCAGCAGCCCCACTAGGTTGGGTTCCTACAATGAGCAGTTCTTC
CDR3: CASSPTRLGSYNEQFF

V: TRBV5-4
size: .
D: .
J: TRBJ2-1
DNA: TGTGCCAGCAGCCCCGGGACATCCTACAATGAGCAGTTCTTC
CDR3: CASSPGTSYNEQFF

V: TRBV19
size: few
D: .
J: TRBJ2-7
DNA: TGTGCCAGTAGTAGACAGTCCTACGAGCAGTACTTC
CDR3: CASSRQSYEQYF

V: TRBV5-1
size: .
D: TRBD1
J: TRBJ1-1
DNA: TGCGCCAGCAGCTTCGGGACAGGGGGCTACACTGAAGCTTTCTTT
CDR3: CASSFGTGGYTEAFF

V: TRBV27
size: .
D: .
J: TRBJ2-5
DNA: TGTGCCAGCAGGACGGCGGGAGAGACCCAGTACTTC
CDR3: CASRTAGETQYF

V: TRBV19
size: .
D: .
J: TRBJ1-4
DNA: TGTGCCAGTAGTATACCCGCTTATAATGAAAAACTGTTTTTT
CDR3: CASSIPAYNEKLFF

V: TRBV24-1
size: .
D: .
J: TRBJ1-3
DNA: TGTGCCACCAGTGATCTACGGGGAAACACCATATATTTT
CDR3: CATSDLRGNTIYF

V: TRBV5-6
size: .
D: TRBD2
J: TRBJ2-5
DNA: TGTGCCAGCAACGGACTAGCGGGGGGAGAAGAGACCCAGTACTTC
CDR3: CASNGLAGGEETQYF

V: TRBV6-2/TRBV6-3
size: .
D: TRBD2
J: TRBJ2-1
DNA: TGTGCCAGCAGTTACCCTAGACTAGCGGGCCACAATGAGCAGTTCTTC
CDR3: CASSYPRLAGHNEQFF

V: TRBV19
size: .
D: .
J: TRBJ2-4
DNA: TGTGCCAGTAGTATAGTAGGGGACACACTTGGGGCCAAAAACATTCAGTACTTC
CDR3: CASSIVGDTLGAKNIQYF

V: TRBV9
size: .
D: .
J: TRBJ1-3
DNA: TGTGCCAGCAGCGTAGGGACGGACTCTGGAAACACCATATATTTT
CDR3: CASSVGTDSGNTIYF

V: TRBV11-1
size: .
D: .
J: TRBJ2-7
DNA: TGTGCCAGCAGCTTTGACAGGTACGAGCAGTACTTC
CDR3: CASSFDRYEQYF

V: TRBV5-1
size: .
D: TRBD1
J: TRBJ1-4
DNA: TGCGCCAGCTCAATCGGGGACAGGGTGGAAGAAAAACTGTTTTTT
CDR3: CASSIGDRVEEKLFF

V: TRBV7-2
size: .
D: .
J: TRBJ1-5
DNA: TGTGCCAGCAGCTTCGGGACAAGGACTTATAGCAATCAGCCCCAGCATTTT
CDR3: CASSFGTRTYSNQPQHF

V: TRBV19
size: .
D: TRBD1
J: TRBJ2-4
DNA: TGTGCCAGTCTCAGGGGGCCAGGAAACATTCAGTACTTC
CDR3: CASLRGPGNIQYF

V: TRBV2
size: once
D: .
J: TRBJ2-1
DNA: TGTGCCAGCAGTGAAGCGCTTAAGGACCCGAATTCGCTCTACAATGAGCAGTTCTTC
CDR3: CASSEALKDPNSLYNEQFF